These T cell receptor beta chains were read from a single sample in a study of beta chain features in type 1 diabetes. Method: immunoSEQ multiplex PCR; TCRdb's copy keeps in-frame clones and lacks some. Among under 450,000 clones listed, 14% were seen once. The sample consisted of naive CD4+ T cells from blood. These TCRs come from a young man in good health. CDR3s include the opening cysteine and the closing phenylalanine or tryptophan. A D gene is named only where the DNA matches it firmly. Expanded clones get a size class; other rows say once, few or many, or leave the size out.

d_call: .
j_call: TRBJ1-4
clone_size: .
v_call: TRBV30
cdr3_nt: TGTGCCTGGACGGTAGCGGATGAAAAACTGTTTTTT
cdr3_aa: CAWTVADEKLFF

d_call: .
j_call: TRBJ1-6
clone_size: few
v_call: TRBV30
cdr3_nt: TGTGCCTGGAGACTACGAGCGGAAGTGAGTTCACCCCTCCACTTT
cdr3_aa: CAWRLRAEVSSPLHF

d_call: .
j_call: TRBJ2-3
clone_size: few
v_call: TRBV19
cdr3_nt: TGTGCCAGTAGTATGAGGTCGCGACGGGTCACAGATACGCAGTATTTT
cdr3_aa: CASSMRSRRVTDTQYF

d_call: .
j_call: TRBJ2-5
clone_size: few
v_call: TRBV4-1
cdr3_nt: TGCGCCAGCAGCCAGGACGAAACCCTAGTAGGGGAGGCCCAAGAGACCCAGTACTTC
cdr3_aa: CASSQDETLVGEAQETQYF

d_call: .
j_call: TRBJ2-1
clone_size: .
v_call: TRBV28
cdr3_nt: TGTGCCATGCAGACAGGTTACAATGAGCAGTTCTTC
cdr3_aa: CAMQTGYNEQFF

d_call: .
j_call: TRBJ2-1
clone_size: .
v_call: TRBV5-4
cdr3_nt: TGTGCCAGCACCCCTTGGGGGATACCAATCGGGGAGCAGTTCTTC
cdr3_aa: CASTPWGIPIGEQFF

d_call: TRBD2
j_call: TRBJ2-3
clone_size: few
v_call: TRBV7-2
cdr3_nt: TGTGCCAGCAGCTTAGGGGTAGCGGGTGGCACAGATACGCAGTATTTT
cdr3_aa: CASSLGVAGGTDTQYF

d_call: .
j_call: TRBJ2-4
clone_size: few
v_call: TRBV4-3
cdr3_nt: TGCGCCAGCAGCCAAGTTGTTAGCGGAGCCAAAAACATTCAGTACTTC
cdr3_aa: CASSQVVSGAKNIQYF

d_call: .
j_call: TRBJ1-2
clone_size: .
v_call: TRBV30
cdr3_nt: TGTGCCTGGAGTCCGAATGTTTGGGGGGATCCCGTGCCTAACTATGGCTACACCTTC
cdr3_aa: CAWSPNVWGDPVPNYGYTF

d_call: .
j_call: TRBJ2-1
clone_size: few
v_call: TRBV30
cdr3_nt: TGTGCCTGGAGCGAAGGGCTTCACAATGAGCAGTTCTTC
cdr3_aa: CAWSEGLHNEQFF

d_call: .
j_call: TRBJ1-5
clone_size: few
v_call: TRBV6-5
cdr3_nt: TGTGCCAGCAGCCGCCAGGGGAATCAGCCCCAGCATTTT
cdr3_aa: CASSRQGNQPQHF

d_call: .
j_call: TRBJ2-5
clone_size: few
v_call: TRBV6-5
cdr3_nt: TGTGCCAGCAGTACGACAGGCCAAGAGACCCAGTACTTC
cdr3_aa: CASSTTGQETQYF

d_call: .
j_call: TRBJ2-3
clone_size: .
v_call: TRBV4-2
cdr3_nt: TGTGCCAGCAGCCAGGATGAGTCCAGGCAGTCCACAGATACGCAGTATTTT
cdr3_aa: CASSQDESRQSTDTQYF

d_call: TRBD2
j_call: TRBJ2-5
clone_size: few
v_call: TRBV9
cdr3_nt: TGTGCCAGCAGCGTAGGGACTAGCGGGGGCCAAGAGACCCAGTACTTC
cdr3_aa: CASSVGTSGGQETQYF

d_call: TRBD2
j_call: TRBJ2-1
clone_size: few
v_call: TRBV30
cdr3_nt: TGTGCCTGGAGTGTAGCCCCAGGACTAGTAGGCAATGAGCAGTTCTTC
cdr3_aa: CAWSVAPGLVGNEQFF

d_call: TRBD1
j_call: TRBJ1-1
clone_size: few
v_call: TRBV7-9
cdr3_nt: TGTGCCAGCAGCTTCCGGACAGGGAACACTGAAGCTTTCTTT
cdr3_aa: CASSFRTGNTEAFF

d_call: .
j_call: TRBJ2-3
clone_size: .
v_call: TRBV5-1
cdr3_nt: TGCGCCAGCAGCCCCCTGGTACGCGGTAAACCAGATACGCAGTATTTT
cdr3_aa: CASSPLVRGKPDTQYF

d_call: .
j_call: TRBJ2-7
clone_size: .
v_call: TRBV29-1
cdr3_nt: TGCAGCGTTGGTCGAGGGAGTTCCTACGAGCAGTACTTC
cdr3_aa: CSVGRGSSYEQYF

d_call: .
j_call: TRBJ2-1
clone_size: .
v_call: TRBV4-3
cdr3_nt: TGCGCCAGCAGCCAAGATCTTTTGGTCTCTCGGCGTAATGAGCAGTTCTTC
cdr3_aa: CASSQDLLVSRRNEQFF

d_call: .
j_call: TRBJ2-6
clone_size: few
v_call: TRBV27
cdr3_nt: TGTGCCAGCAGTTTTGCTGGGGCCAACGTCCTGACTTTC
cdr3_aa: CASSFAGANVLTF

d_call: TRBD2
j_call: TRBJ2-7
clone_size: few
v_call: TRBV28
cdr3_nt: TGTGCCAGCAGGCGGGGGGTTAATTGGTACTTC
cdr3_aa: CASRRGVNWYF

d_call: .
j_call: TRBJ2-1
clone_size: few
v_call: TRBV6-1
cdr3_nt: TGTGCCAGCAGTGGGCGCAATGAGCAGTTCTTC
cdr3_aa: CASSGRNEQFF

d_call: TRBD1
j_call: TRBJ2-5
clone_size: few
v_call: TRBV2
cdr3_nt: TGTGCCAGCAGTAGGGACAGCCAAGAGACCCAGTACTTC
cdr3_aa: CASSRDSQETQYF

d_call: .
j_call: TRBJ1-2
clone_size: .
v_call: TRBV30
cdr3_nt: TGTGCCTGGAGTGTGACAGGCTATGGCTACACCTTC
cdr3_aa: CAWSVTGYGYTF

d_call: TRBD1
j_call: TRBJ1-2
clone_size: .
v_call: TRBV7-2
cdr3_nt: TGTGCCAGCAGCTTAGGGACAGGCTCCGGGAGGGGCTACACCTTC
cdr3_aa: CASSLGTGSGRGYTF

d_call: .
j_call: TRBJ2-4
clone_size: .
v_call: TRBV2
cdr3_nt: TGTGCCAGCAGTTCCCAAAACATTCAGTACTTC
cdr3_aa: CASSSQNIQYF

d_call: .
j_call: TRBJ2-1
clone_size: few
v_call: TRBV2
cdr3_nt: TGTGCCAGCATGGAATCCGGGACGTACAATGAGCAGTTCTTC
cdr3_aa: CASMESGTYNEQFF